The following is a T cell receptor beta chain sequence with its context. The antigen is not known. This record belongs to a study of T cell responses to AZD1222 COVID-19 vaccine. Points from the study as a whole: Breadth and depth of Spike-specific TCRs rose after two AZD1222 doses.

Germline V gene lookup returns CDR1 SGDLS and CDR2 YYNGEE. Trimming cost V 0 bases and J 0 bases, with 11 bases left between them. The CDR3 consists of 16 residues. The table came from immunoSEQ multiplex PCR; TCRdb's copy has only in-frame clones and leaves some out. The sample has around 100,000 clones; roughly 87% are singletons. The chain joins TRBV9 to TRBJ2-3; weak D call: TRBD1 (5 bases). This receptor was identified in an adult in good health. The source material was peripheral blood, sampled on day 0 of AZD1222 vaccination. CDR3 protein: CASSVVGRASTDTQYF. The CDR3 nucleotides read TGTGCCAGCAGCGTAGTTGGCAGGGCTAGCACAGATACGCAGTATTTT.